The rows below give T cell receptor beta chains drawn from one sample of a study of blood T cell repertoires in COVID-19. Produced via immunoSEQ multiplex PCR; TCRdb's table is partial and in-frame only. The sample holds about 340,000 clones, under 95% seen once. Sequences were obtained from PBMCs or T cells enriched from blood (not recorded which). The receptors come from a woman between 25 and 40 years old who had recovered from COVID-19. Each CDR3 is given with its conserved first and last residue. The D gene is left open where the match is weak.

j_call d_call v_call cdr3_aa cdr3_nt
TRBJ1-6 TRBD1 TRBV4-1 CASSHRLTTGGSSPLHF TGCGCCAGCAGCCACCGACTCACGACAGGGGGCAGTTCACCCCTCCACTTT
TRBJ1-5 TRBD1 TRBV19 CASSPRQGGLSQPQHF TGTGCCAGTAGTCCCAGACAGGGAGGTTTGAGTCAGCCCCAGCATTTT
TRBJ1-5 . TRBV10-3 CAISDSYSNQPQHF TGTGCCATCAGTGATTCCTATAGCAATCAGCCCCAGCATTTT
TRBJ1-2 . TRBV4-3 CASSQEAEPLYGYTF TGCGCCAGCAGCCAGGAGGCTGAACCCCTCTATGGCTACACCTTC
TRBJ1-4 . TRBV29-1 CSVEGAGDDEKLFF TGCAGCGTTGAGGGGGCGGGTGATGATGAAAAACTGTTTTTT
TRBJ2-2 . TRBV28 CASSQLAVWELFF TGTGCCAGCAGTCAACTTGCGGTTTGGGAGCTGTTTTTT
TRBJ1-1 . TRBV5-1 CASSLDGSVENEAFF TGCGCCAGCAGCTTGGATGGGTCAGTGGAGAATGAAGCTTTCTTT
TRBJ2-7 . TRBV3-1/TRBV3-2 CASSQAGTRYEQYF TGTGCCAGCAGCCAAGCCGGGACTCGGTACGAGCAGTACTTC
TRBJ1-2 TRBD1 TRBV3-1/TRBV3-2 CASSQFRVGRGLPVGGYTF TGTGCCAGCAGCCAATTTCGTGTGGGCAGGGGGCTCCCAGTCGGTGGCTACACCTTC
TRBJ2-7 . TRBV10-3 CAIAPGLTYEQYF TGTGCCATTGCCCCGGGACTCACCTACGAGCAGTACTTC
TRBJ2-1 TRBD2 TRBV5-1 CASSSGTNYNEQFF TGCGCCAGCAGCTCAGGGACTAACTACAATGAGCAGTTCTTC